This TCR beta chain was documented in a study of T cell changes during pregnancy in multiple sclerosis. Libraries were prepared by immunoSEQ multiplex PCR; TCRdb keeps only in-frame clonotypes and omits some of them. The repertoire includes roughly 99,000 clones, around 90% of them detected once, and roughly 2.3% sits in the top ten. The CDR3 is 15 amino acids. The V end lost 0 bases, the J end lost 5 bases, and 12 bases lay between the germline ends. Germline V CDR1 and CDR2: SGDLS, YYNGEE. Sequenced here: peripheral blood, sampled after pregnancy. V usage is TRBV9 and J usage is TRBJ2-1; D is possibly TRBD2 (6 bases). This TCR was sampled from a female donor in good health, enrolled as a control in a pregnancy study. The CDR3 sequence: CASSVAIRLDNEQFF. DNA of the CDR3: TGTGCCAGCAGCGTAGCCATCAGACTAGACAATGAGCAGTTCTTC. The full variable domain, with the rest looked up from reference TRBV9 and TRBJ2-1, is DSGVTQTPKHLITATGQRVTLRCSPRSGDLSVYWYQQSLDQGLQFLIQYYNGEERAKGNILERFSAQQFPDLHSELNLSSLELGDSALYFCASSVAIRLDNEQFFGPGTRLTVL.